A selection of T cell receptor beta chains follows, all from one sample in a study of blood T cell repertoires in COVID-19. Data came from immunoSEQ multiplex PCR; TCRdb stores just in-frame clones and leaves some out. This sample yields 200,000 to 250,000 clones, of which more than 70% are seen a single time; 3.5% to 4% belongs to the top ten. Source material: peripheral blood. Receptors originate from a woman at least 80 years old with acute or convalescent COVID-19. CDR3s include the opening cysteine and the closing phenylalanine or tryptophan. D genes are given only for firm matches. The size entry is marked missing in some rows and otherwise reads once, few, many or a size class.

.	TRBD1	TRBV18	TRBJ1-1	TGTGCCAGCTCACTAGGACAGGGAAACACTGAAGCTTTCTTT	CASSLGQGNTEAFF
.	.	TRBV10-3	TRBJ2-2	TGTGCCATCAGGGACTCTGACAGGTCTGGCACCGGGGAGCTGTTTTTT	CAIRDSDRSGTGELFF
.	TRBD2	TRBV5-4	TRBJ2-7	TGTGCCAGCAGCCCAGGGGGACTAGCGGTTACCTACGAGCAGTACTTC	CASSPGGLAVTYEQYF
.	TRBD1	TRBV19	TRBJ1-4	TGTGCCAGTAGTATAAACCTCGCCCGGGACAGAAGGGAAAAACTGTTTTTT	CASSINLARDRREKLFF
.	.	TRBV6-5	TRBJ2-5	TGTGCCAGCAGTTATGACACCGGTAGGAAGACCCAGTACTTC	CASSYDTGRKTQYF
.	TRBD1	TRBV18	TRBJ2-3	TGTGCCAGCTCACGGACAGGGGCTAACACAGATACGCAGTATTTT	CASSRTGANTDTQYF
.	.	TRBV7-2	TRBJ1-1	TGTGCCAGCAGACTGGGGCAGAAGAACACTGAAGCTTTCTTT	CASRLGQKNTEAFF
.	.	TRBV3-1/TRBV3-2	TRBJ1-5	TGTGCCAGCAGCCAAGACAGCGTTGGGGGGCAGCCCCAGCATTTT	CASSQDSVGGQPQHF
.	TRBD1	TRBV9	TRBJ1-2	TGTGCCAGCAGCGTAGAGACAGGGAGCCGCTACACCTTC	CASSVETGSRYTF
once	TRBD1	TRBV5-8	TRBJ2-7	TGTGCCAGCAGCCCCCGGACAGGAGACTACGAGCAGTACTTC	CASSPRTGDYEQYF
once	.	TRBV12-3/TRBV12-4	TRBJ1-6	TGTGCCAGCAGCCCACGGGAGGGTTCACCCCTCCACTTT	CASSPREGSPLHF
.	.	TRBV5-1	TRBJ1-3	TGCGCCAGCAGCTTGGGGGAGGAAAGCACCATATATTTT	CASSLGEESTIYF
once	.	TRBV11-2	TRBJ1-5	TGTGCCAGCAGCTTAGACAGGGTTAACCAGCCCCAGCATTTT	CASSLDRVNQPQHF
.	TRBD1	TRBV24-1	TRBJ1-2	TGTGCCACCAGTGACCTAGGACAGGCCCATGGCTACACCTTC	CATSDLGQAHGYTF
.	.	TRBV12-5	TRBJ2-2	TGTGCTAGTGCCTTACAAAACACCGGGGAGCTGTTTTTT	CASALQNTGELFF
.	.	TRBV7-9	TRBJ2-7	TGTGCCAGCAGCTTTTCAGTCCACGAGCAGTACTTC	CASSFSVHEQYF
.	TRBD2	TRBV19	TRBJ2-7	TGTGCCAGTAGCGAACCGCGGACTAGCGGGGGCCACGAGCAGTACTTC	CASSEPRTSGGHEQYF
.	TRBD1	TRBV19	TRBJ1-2	TGTGCCAGTAGTATAGACTCGACAGGGGGCTATGGCTACACCTTC	CASSIDSTGGYGYTF
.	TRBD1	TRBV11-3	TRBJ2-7	TGTGCCAGCAGCTTGGGGGACAGGGGCGCCGAGCAGTACTTC	CASSLGDRGAEQYF
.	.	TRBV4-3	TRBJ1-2	TGCGCCAGCAGTTATCAGGGCAGATTCGACTATGGCTACACCTTC	CASSYQGRFDYGYTF
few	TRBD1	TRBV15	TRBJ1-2	TGTGCCACCAGCAGAGCGGGACAGGGATTCGGCTACACCTTC	CATSRAGQGFGYTF
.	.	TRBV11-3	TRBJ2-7	TGTGCCAGCAGTTCCCGGGTCAACTACCCCTACGAGCAGTACTTC	CASSSRVNYPYEQYF
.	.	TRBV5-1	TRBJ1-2	TGCGCCAGCAGCTCCAGGGGCGGGTCGGATGGCTACACCTTC	CASSSRGGSDGYTF
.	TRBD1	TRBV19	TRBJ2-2	TGTGCCAGTAGTACACAGGGGGTCACCGGGGAGCTGTTTTTT	CASSTQGVTGELFF
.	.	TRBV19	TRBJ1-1	TGTGCCAGTAGTATAGATCCTGGGAGAACCATGAACACTGAAGCTTTCTTT	CASSIDPGRTMNTEAFF
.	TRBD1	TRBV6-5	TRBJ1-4	TGTGCCAGCAACGCCCGGGACAGGGCTAATGAAAAACTGTTTTTT	CASNARDRANEKLFF
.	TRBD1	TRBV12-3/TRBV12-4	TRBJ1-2	TGTGCCAGCAGTGGGACAGGGCCCTATGGCTACACCTTC	CASSGTGPYGYTF
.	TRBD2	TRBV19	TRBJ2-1	TGTGCCAGTAGTATTCTAGCGGGGCGCCACAATGAGCAGTTCTTC	CASSILAGRHNEQFF
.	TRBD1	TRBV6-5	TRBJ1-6	TGTGCCAGCAGTTACTCGACAGGGGTGGATAATTCACCCCTCCACTTT	CASSYSTGVDNSPLHF
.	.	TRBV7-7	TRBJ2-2	TGTGCCAGCAGCTTAAACATTTGGGGGGGCGCGGACACCGGGGAGCTGTTTTTT	CASSLNIWGGADTGELFF
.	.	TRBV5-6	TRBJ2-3	TGTGCCAGCAGCTCCGGGACTGTCACAGATACGCAGTATTTT	CASSSGTVTDTQYF